This T cell receptor (beta chain) was recorded in a study of response to subunit inactivated influenza vaccine. A single record per CDR3 protein comes from TCRdb applying MiXCR to the RT-PCR reads. This sample has 500,000 to 550,000 distinct CDR3 sequences, with around 7.9% found just once. CDR3 length equals 20 residues. Germline loops: CDR1 LGHNA, CDR2 YSLEER. Between the trimmed V and J ends, which lost 0 bases and 7 bases, there was a span of 28 bases. Whole-study findings and limits: There was a suggestion from the authors that each seasonal influenza vaccination recruits few new T cells.

The table lists this clonotype with many counts. Its antigen is not identified. The sample was PBMCs from blood, taken around 25 months after vaccination. The receptor's source is a man aged 45 to 75 who received an inactivated influenza vaccine. The J gene is TRBJ2-1, the V gene TRBV4-3, with D perhaps matching TRBD1 (8 bases). CDR3 nucleotides: TGCGCCAGCAGCCAAGATTGGGGGGGTCCCGGGACAGGTCTCCTAAATGAGCAGTTCTTC. Translating it yields CASSQDWGGPGTGLLNEQFF.